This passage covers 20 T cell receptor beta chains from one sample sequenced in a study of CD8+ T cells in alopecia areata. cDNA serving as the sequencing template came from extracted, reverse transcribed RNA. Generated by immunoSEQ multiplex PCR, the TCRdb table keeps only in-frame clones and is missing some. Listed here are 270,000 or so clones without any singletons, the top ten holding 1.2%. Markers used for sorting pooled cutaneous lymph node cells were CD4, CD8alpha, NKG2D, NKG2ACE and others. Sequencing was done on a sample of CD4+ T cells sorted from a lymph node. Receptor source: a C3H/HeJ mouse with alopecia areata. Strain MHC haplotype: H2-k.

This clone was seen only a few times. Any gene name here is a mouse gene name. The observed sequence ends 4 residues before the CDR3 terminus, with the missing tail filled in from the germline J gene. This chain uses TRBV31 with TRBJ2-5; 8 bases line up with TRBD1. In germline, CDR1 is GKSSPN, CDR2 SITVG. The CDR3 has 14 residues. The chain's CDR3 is CAWSLGQGQDTQYF. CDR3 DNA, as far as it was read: TGTGCCTGGAGTCTCGGACAGGGCCAGGAC.

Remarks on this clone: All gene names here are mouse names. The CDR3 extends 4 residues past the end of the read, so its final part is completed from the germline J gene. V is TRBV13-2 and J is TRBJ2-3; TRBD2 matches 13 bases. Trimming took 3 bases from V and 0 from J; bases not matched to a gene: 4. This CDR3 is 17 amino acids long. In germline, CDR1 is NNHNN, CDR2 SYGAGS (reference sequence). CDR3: CASGAPGLGGSAETLYF. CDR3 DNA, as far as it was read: TGTGCCAGCGGTGCCCCGGGACTGGGGGGGAGTGCAGAA.

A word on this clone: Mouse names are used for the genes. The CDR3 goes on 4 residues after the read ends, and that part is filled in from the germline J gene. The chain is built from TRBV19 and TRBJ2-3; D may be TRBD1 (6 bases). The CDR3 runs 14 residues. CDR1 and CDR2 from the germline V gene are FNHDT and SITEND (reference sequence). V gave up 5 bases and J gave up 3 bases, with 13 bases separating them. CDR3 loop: CASRQGSGAETLYF. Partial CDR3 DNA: TGTGCCAGCAGACAGGGCTCGGGGGCAGAA.

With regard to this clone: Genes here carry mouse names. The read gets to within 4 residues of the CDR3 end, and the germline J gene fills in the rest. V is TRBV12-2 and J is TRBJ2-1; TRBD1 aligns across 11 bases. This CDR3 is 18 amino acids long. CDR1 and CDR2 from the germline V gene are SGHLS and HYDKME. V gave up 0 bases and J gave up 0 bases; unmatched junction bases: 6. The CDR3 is CASSLRDRGAPNYAEQFF. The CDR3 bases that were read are TGTGCCAGCTCTCTCCGGGACAGGGGGGCCCCTAACTATGCT.

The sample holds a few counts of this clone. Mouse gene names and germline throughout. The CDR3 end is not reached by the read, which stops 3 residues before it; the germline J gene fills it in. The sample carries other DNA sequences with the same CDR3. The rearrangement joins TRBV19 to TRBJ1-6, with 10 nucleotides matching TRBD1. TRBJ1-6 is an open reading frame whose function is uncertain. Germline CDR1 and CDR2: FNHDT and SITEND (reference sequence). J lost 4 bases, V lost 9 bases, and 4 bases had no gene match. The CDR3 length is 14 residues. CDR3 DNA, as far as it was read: TGTGCCACCCGGGACAGGGGTTATAATTCGCCC. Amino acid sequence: CATRDRGYNSP. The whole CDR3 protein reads CATRDRGYNSPLYF.

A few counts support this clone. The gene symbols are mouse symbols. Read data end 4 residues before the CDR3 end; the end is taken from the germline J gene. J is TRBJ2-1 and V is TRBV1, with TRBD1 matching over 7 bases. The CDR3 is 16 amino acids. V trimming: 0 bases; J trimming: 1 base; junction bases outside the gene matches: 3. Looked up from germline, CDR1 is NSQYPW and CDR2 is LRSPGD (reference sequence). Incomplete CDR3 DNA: TGCACCTGCAGTGCAGAAGGGGACAGCAACTATGCT. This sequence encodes CTCSAEGDSNYA. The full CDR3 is CTCSAEGDSNYAEQFF.

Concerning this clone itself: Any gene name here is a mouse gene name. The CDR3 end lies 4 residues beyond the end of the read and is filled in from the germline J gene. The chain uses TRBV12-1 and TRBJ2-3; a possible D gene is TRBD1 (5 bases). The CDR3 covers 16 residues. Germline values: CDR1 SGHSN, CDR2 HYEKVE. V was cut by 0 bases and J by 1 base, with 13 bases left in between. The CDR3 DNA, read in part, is TGTGCCAGCTCTCTCCCCAGGGAGGAAGGTGCAGAA. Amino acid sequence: CASSLPREEGAE. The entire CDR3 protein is CASSLPREEGAETLYF.

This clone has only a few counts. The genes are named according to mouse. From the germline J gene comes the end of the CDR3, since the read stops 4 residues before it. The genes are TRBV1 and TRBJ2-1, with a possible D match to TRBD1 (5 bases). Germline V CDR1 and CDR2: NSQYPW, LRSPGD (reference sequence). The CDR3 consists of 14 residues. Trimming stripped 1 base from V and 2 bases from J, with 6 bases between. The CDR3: CTCSAGRDYAEQFF. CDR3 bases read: TGCACCTGCAGTGCAGGCAGGGACTATGCT.

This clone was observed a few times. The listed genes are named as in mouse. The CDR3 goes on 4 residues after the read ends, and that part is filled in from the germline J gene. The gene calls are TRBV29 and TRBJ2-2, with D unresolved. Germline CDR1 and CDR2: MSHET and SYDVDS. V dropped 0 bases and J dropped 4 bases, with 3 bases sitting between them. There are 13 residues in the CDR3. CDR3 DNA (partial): TGTGCTAGCAGTTTATCAGGCACCGGG. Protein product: CASSLSGTG. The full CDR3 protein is CASSLSGTGQLYF. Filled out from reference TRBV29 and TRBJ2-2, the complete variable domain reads DMKVTQMPRYLIKRMGENVLLECGQDMSHETMYWYRQDPGLGLQLIYISYDVDSNSEGDIPKGYRVSRKKREHFSLILDSAKTNQTSVYFCASSLSGTGQLYFGEGSKLTVL.

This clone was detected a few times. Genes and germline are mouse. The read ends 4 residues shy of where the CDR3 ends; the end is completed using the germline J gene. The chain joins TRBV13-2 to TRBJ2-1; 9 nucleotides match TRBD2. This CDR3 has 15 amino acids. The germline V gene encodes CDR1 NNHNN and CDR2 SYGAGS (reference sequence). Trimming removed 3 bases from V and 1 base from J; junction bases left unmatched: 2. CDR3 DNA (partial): TGTGCCAGCGGTGCTGGGGGGGTGAACTATGCT. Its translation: CASGAGGVNYA. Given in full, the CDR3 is CASGAGGVNYAEQFF.

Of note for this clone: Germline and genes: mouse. CDR3 DNA, as far as it was read: TGTGCCAGCAGCTTAGTCAGGGAGGAAGAC. It yields the protein CASSLVREED. In full, the CDR3 reads CASSLVREEDTQYF. The V call is TRBV3, the J call TRBJ2-5; perhaps TRBD1 as D (5 bases). With the read ending 4 residues before the CDR3 end, the germline J gene is used to fill in that end. The CDR3 consists of 14 residues. CDR1 and CDR2 from the germline V gene are SNHLY and FYNGKV (reference sequence).

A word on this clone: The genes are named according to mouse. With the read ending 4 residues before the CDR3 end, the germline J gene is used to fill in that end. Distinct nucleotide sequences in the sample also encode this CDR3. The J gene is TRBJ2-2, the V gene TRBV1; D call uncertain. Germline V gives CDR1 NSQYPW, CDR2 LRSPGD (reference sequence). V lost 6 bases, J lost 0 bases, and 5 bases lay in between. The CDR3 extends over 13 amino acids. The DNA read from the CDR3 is TGCACCTGCAGAACAACAAACACCGGG. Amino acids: CTCRTTNTG. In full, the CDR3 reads CTCRTTNTGQLYF. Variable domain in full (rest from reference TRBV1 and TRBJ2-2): VTLLEQNPRWRLVPRGQAVNLRCILKNSQYPWMSWYQQDLQKQLQWLFTLRSPGDKEVKSLPGADYLATRVTDTELRLQVANMSQGRTLYCTCRTTNTGQLYFGEGSKLTVL.

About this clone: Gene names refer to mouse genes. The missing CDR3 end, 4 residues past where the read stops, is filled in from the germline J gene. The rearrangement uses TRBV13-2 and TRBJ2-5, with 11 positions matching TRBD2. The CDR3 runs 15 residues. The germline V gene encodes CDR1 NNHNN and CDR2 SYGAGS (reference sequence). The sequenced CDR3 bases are TGTGCCAGCGGTGCTCACTGGGGGGGCAAAGAC. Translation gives CASGAHWGGKD. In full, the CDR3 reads CASGAHWGGKDTQYF.

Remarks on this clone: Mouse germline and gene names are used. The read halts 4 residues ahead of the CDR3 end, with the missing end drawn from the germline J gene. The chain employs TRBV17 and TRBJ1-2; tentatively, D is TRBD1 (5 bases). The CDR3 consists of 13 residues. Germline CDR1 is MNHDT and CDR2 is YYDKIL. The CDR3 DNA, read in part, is TGTGCTAGCAGTGACTGGGGGGAGAAC. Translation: CASSDWGEN. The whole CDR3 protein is CASSDWGENDYTF. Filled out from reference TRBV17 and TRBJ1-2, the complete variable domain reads DTTVKQNPRYKLARVGKPVNLICSQTMNHDTMYWYQKKPNQAPKLLLFYYDKILNREADTFEKFQSSRPNNSFCSLYIGSAGLEYSAMYLCASSDWGENDYTFGSGTRLLVI.

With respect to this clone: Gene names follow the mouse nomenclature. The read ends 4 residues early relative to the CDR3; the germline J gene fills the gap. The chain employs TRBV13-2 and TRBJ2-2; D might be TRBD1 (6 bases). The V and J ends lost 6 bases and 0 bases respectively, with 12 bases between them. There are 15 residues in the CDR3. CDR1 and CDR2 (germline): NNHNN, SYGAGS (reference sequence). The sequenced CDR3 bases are TGTGCCAGCGCTTCCGGGACATCAAACACCGGG. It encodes CASASGTSNTG. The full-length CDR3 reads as CASASGTSNTGQLYF.

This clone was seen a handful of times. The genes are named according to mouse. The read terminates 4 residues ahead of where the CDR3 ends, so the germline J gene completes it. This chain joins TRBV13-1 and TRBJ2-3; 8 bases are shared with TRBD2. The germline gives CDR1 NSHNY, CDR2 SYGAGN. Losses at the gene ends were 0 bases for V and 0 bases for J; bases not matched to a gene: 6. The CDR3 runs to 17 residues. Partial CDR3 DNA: TGTGCCAGCAGTGATGATGGCTGGGGGGCTAGTGCAGAA. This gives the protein CASSDDGWGASAE. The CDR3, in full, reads CASSDDGWGASAETLYF.

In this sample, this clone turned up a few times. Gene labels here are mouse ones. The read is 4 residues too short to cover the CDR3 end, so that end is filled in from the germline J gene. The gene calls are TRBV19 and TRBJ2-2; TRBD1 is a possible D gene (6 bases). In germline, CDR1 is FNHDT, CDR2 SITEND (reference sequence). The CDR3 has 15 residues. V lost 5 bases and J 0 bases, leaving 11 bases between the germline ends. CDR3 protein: CASSLGTSNTGQLYF. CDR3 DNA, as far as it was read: TGTGCCAGCAGCCTCGGGACATCAAACACCGGG.

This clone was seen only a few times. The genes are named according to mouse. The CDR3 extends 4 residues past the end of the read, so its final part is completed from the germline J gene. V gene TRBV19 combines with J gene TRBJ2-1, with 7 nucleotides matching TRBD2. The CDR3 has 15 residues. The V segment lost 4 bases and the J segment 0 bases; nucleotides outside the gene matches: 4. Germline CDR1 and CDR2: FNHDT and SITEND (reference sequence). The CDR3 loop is CASSPTGANYAEQFF. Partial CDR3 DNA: TGTGCCAGCAGTCCAACTGGGGCTAACTATGCT.

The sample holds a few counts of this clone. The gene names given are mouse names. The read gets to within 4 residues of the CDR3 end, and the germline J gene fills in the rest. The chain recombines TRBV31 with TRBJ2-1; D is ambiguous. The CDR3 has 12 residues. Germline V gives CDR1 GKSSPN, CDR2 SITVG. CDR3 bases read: TGTGCCTGGAGCAGAGATGGGGCT. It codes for CAWSRDGA. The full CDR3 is CAWSRDGAEQFF.

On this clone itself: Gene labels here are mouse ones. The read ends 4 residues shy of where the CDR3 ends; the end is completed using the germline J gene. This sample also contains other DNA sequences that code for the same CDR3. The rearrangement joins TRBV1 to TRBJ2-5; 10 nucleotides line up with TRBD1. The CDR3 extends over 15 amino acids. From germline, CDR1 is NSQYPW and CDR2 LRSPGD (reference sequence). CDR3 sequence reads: CTCSAATGGRDTQYF. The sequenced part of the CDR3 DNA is TGCACCTGCAGTGCAGCGACAGGGGGCAGGGAC.